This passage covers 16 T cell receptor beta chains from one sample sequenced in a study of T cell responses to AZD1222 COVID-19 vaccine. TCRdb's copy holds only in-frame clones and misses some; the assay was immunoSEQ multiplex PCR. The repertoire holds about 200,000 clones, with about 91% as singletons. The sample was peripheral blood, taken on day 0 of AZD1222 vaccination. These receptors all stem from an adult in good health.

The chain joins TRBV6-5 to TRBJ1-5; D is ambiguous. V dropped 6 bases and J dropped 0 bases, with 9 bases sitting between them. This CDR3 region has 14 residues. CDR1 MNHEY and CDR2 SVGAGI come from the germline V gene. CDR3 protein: CASSKTNSNQPQHF. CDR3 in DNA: TGTGCCAGCAGCAAAACCAATAGCAATCAGCCCCAGCATTTT.

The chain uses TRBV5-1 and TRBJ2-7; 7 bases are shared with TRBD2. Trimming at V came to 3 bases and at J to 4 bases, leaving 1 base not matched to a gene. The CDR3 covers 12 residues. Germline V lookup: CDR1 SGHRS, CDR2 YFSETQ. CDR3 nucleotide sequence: TGCGCCAGCAGCTCCGGGAGGTACGAGCAGTACTTC. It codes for CASSSGRYEQYF.

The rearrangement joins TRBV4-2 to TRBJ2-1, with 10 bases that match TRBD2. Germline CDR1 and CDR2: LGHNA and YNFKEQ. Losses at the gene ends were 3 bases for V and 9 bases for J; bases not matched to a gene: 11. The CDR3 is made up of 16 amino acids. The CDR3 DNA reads TGTGCCAGCAGCCACCCCGCGAGCGGGGGGGATAGTGAGCAGTTCTTC. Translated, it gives CASSHPASGGDSEQFF.

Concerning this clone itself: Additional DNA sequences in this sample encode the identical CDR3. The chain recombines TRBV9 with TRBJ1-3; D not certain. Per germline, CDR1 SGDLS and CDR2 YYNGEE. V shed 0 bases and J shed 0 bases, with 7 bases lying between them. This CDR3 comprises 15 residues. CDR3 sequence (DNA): TGTGCCAGCAGCGTAGGTGGCGTCTCTGGAAACACCATATATTTT. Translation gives CASSVGGVSGNTIYF.

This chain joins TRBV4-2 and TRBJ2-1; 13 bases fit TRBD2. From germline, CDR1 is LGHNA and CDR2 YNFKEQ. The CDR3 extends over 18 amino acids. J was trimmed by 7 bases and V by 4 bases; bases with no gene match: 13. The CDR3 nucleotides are TGTGCCAGCAGCCCCCTAGCGTCCTCACTAGCGGGGGGGAATGAGCAGTTCTTC. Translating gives CASSPLASSLAGGNEQFF.

The CDR3 sequence is CASSAQQGYTGELFF. CDR3 in DNA: TGTGCCAGCAGCGCTCAACAGGGTTACACCGGGGAGCTGTTTTTT. The chain employs TRBV5-4 and TRBJ2-2, with D perhaps matching TRBD1 (6 bases). The V end lost 4 bases, the J end lost 3 bases, and 13 bases lay between the germline ends. CDR3 length: 15 amino acids. Germline V gene data show CDR1 as SGHNT and CDR2 as YYREEE (reference sequence).

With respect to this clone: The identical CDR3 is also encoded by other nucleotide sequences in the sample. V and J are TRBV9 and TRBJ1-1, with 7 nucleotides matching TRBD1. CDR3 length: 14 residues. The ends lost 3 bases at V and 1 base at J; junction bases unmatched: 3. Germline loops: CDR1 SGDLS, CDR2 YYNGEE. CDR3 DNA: TGTGCCAGCAGCGGCAGGACAGGGAACACTGAAGCTTTCTTT. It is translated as CASSGRTGNTEAFF.

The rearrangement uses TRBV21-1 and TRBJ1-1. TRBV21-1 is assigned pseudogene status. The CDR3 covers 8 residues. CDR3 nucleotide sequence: TGTGCCAGCTCCGAGGCTTTCTTT. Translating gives CASSEAFF.

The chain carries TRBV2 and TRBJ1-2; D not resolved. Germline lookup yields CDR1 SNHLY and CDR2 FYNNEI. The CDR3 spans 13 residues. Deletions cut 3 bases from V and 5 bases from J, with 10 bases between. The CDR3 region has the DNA TGTGCCAGCAGTGATGAACCGAGATATGGCTACACCTTC. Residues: CASSDEPRYGYTF.

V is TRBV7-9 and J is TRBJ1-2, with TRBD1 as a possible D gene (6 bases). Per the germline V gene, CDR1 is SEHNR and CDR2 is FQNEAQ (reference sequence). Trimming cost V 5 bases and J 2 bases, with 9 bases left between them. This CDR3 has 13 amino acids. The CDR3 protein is CASSPGTNYGYTF. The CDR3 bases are TGTGCCAGCAGCCCCGGGACAAACTATGGCTACACCTTC. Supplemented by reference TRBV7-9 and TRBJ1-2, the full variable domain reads DTGVSQNPRHKITKRGQNVTFRCDPISEHNRLYWYRQTLGQGPEFLTYFQNEAQLEKSRLLSDRFSAERPKGSFSTLEIQRTEQGDSAMYLCASSPGTNYGYTFGSGTRLTVV.

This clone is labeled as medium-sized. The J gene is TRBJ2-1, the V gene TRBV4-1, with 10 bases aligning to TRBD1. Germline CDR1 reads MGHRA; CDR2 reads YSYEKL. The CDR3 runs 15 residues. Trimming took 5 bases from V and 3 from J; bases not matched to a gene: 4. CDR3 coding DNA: TGCGCCAGCAGCGACCGGGACAGGGGCTACAATGAGCAGTTCTTC. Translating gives CASSDRDRGYNEQFF.

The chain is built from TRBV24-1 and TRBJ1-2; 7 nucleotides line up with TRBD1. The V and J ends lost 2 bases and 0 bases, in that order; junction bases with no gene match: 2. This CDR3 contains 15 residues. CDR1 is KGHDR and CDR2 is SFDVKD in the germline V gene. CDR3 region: CATSDWDRSNYGYTF. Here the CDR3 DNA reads TGTGCCACCAGTGATTGGGACAGATCTAACTATGGCTACACCTTC.

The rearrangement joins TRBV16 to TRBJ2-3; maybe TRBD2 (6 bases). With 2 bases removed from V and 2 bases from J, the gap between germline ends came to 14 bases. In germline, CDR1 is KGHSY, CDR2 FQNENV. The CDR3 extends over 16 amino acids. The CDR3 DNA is TGTGCCAGCAGCCAAATAGGACTAACGCTCACAGATACGCAGTATTTT. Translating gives CASSQIGLTLTDTQYF.

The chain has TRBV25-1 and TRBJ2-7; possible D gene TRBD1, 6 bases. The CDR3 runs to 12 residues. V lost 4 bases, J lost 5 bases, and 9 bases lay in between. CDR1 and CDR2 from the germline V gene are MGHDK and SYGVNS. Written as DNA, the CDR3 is TGTGCCAGCAGTGCAACAGGGCACGAGCAGTACTTC. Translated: CASSATGHEQYF.

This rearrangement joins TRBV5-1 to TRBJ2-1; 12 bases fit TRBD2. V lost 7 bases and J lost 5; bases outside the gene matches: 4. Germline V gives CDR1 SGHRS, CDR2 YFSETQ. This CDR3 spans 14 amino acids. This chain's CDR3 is CASGGLAGHNEQFF. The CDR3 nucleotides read TGCGCCAGCGGGGGACTAGCGGGCCACAATGAGCAGTTCTTC.

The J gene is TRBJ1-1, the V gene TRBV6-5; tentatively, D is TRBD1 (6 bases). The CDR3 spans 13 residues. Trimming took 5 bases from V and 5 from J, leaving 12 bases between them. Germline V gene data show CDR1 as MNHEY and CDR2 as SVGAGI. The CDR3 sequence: CASSRSQGTEAFF. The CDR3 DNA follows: TGTGCCAGCAGTCGTTCCCAGGGGACTGAAGCTTTCTTT.